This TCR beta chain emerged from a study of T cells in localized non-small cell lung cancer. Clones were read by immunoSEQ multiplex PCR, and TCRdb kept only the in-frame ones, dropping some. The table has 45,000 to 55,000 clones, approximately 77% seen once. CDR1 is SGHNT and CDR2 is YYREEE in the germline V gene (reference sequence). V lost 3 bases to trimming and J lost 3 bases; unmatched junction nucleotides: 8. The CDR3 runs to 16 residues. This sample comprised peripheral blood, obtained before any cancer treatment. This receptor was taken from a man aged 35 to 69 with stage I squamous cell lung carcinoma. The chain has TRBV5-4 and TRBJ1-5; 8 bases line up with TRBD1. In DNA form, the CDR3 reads TGTGCCAGCAGCTCGACCGGGACAGGCCTCAATCAGCCCCAGCATTTT. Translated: CASSSTGTGLNQPQHF.